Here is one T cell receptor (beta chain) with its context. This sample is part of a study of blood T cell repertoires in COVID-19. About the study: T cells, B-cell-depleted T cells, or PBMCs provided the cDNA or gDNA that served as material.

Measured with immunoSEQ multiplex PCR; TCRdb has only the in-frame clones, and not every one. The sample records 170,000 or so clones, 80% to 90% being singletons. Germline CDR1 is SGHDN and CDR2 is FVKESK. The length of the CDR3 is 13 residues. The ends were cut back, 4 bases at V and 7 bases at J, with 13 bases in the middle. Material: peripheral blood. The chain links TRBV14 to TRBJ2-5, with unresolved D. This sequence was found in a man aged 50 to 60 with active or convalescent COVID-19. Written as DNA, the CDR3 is TGTGCCAGCAGCCCGACTGTCCCGGGGACCCAGTACTTC. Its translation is CASSPTVPGTQYF.